This T cell receptor beta chain was sequenced for a study of T cells in localized non-small cell lung cancer. CDR3 length: 15 amino acids. Germline V gives CDR1 LGHNA, CDR2 YNFKEQ. The junction had 6 bases not matched to a gene; V was cut back by 1 base and J by 3 bases. As concerns this clone: Antigen unknown.

Study-level findings and limits: Uninvolved adjacent lung had the highest recorded T cell clonality, with tumor below it. Across samples, adjacent lung featured a median roughly 60 of the top 100 tumor clones. Heterogeneity cannot be ruled out, as sequencing used one tumor region only. A raised T cell density in blood coincided with lengthier overall survival.

The assay was immunoSEQ multiplex PCR, and TCRdb's table has in-frame clones only and misses some. The sample shows around 15,000 clones, more than 70% of them seen only once. Sequences were derived from peripheral blood mononuclear cells, sampled before any cancer treatment. The TCR sequence derives from a man between 40 and 70 years old with stage III lung adenocarcinoma. The chain is built from TRBV4-2 and TRBJ2-7; 7 bases map to TRBD2. DNA for the CDR3: TGTGCCAGCAGCCAAGTACCTAGCGGCAACTACGAGCAGTACTTC. Its protein product is CASSQVPSGNYEQYF.